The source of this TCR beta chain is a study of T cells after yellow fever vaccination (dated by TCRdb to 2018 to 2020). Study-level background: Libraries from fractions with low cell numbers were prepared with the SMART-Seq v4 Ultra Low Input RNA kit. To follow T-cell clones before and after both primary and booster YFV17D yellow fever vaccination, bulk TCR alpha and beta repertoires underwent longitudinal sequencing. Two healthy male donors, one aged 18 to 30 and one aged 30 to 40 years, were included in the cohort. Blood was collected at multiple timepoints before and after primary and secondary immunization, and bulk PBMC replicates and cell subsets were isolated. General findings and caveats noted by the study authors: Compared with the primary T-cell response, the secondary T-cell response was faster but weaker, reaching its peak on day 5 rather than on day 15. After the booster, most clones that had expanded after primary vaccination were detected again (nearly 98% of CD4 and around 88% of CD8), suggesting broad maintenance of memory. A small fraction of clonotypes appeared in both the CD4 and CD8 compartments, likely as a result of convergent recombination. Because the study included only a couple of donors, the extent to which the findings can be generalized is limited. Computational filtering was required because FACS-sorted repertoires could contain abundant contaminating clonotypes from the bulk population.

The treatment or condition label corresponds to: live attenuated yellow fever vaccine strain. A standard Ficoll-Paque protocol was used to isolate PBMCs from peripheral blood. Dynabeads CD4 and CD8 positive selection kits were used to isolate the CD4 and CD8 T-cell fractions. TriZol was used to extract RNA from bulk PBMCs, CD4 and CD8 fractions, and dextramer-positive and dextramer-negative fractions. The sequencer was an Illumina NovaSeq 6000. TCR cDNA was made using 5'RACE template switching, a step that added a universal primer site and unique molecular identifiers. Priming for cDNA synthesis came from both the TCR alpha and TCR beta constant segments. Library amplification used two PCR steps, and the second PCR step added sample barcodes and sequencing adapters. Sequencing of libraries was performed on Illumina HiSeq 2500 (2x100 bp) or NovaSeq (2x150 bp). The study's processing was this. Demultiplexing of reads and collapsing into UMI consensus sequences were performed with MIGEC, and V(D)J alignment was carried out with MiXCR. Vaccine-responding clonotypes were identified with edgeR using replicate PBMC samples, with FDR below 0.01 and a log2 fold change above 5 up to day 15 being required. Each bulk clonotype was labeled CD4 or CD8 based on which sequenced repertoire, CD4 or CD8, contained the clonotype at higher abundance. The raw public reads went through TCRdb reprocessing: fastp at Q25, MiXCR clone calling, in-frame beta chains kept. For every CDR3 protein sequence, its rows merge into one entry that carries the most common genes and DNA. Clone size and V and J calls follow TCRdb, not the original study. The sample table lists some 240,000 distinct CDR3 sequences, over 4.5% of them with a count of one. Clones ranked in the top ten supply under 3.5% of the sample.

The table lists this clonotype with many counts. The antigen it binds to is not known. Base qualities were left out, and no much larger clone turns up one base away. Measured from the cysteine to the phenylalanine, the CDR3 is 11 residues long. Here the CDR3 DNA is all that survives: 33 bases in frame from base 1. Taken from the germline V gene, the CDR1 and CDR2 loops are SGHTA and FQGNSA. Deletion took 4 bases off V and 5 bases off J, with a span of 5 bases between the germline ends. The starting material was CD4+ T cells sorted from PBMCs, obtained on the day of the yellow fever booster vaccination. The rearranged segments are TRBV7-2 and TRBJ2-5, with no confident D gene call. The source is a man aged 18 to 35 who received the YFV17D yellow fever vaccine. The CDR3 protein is CASSSLETQYF. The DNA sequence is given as TGTGCCAGCAGCTCACTTGAGACCCAGTACTTC.